This T cell receptor (beta chain) was captured by sequencing in a study of cytomegalovirus exposure and HLA in healthy donors. Study-wide results and limits: Per a later analysis, 15,000 to 20,000 TCR beta sequences showed association with HLA alleles at 0.05 false discovery rate. An Asian-associated ancestry cluster reportedly showed fewer N-insertions than the roughly 670-donor mean in a later analysis. Most TCR beta V segments were productive about 87% or about 30% of the time in an earlier analysis.

The CDR3 is 15 residues long. Trimming shortened V by 1 base and J by 0 bases, and 7 bases separated the two germline ends. Germline assignment: CDR1 LNHNV and CDR2 YYDKDF (reference sequence). PCR primers comprised 60 Vbeta and 13 Jbeta primers. In the original workflow: As a later analysis found, there were 82 million or so unique TCR beta chains, of which roughly 11 million were shared. Only in-frame clones appear in the TCRdb table, and some are missing; sequencing was by immunoSEQ multiplex PCR. For V, J and clone size, that table is used; D and trimming come from the DNA. The sample holds 150,000 to 200,000 clones; roughly 72% are singletons and the top ten take approximately 1%. Remarks on this clone: Antigen: not known.

The sequenced material came from PBMCs. The chain is built from TRBV15 and TRBJ1-5; D is possibly TRBD1 (5 bases). The sequence derives from a middle-aged woman in good health and CMV-seronegative. The CDR3 is CATSRGGDSNQPQHF. CDR3 in DNA: TGTGCCACCAGCAGAGGGGGGGATAGCAATCAGCCCCAGCATTTT.